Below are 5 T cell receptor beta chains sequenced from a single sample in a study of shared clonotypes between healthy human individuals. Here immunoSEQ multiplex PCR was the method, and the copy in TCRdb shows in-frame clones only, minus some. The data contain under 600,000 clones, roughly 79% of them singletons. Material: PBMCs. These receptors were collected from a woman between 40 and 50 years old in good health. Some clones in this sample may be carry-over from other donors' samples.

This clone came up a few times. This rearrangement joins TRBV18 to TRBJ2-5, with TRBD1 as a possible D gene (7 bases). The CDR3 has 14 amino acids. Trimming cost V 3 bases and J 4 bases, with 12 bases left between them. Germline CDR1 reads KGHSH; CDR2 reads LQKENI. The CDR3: CASSPQGEVETQYF. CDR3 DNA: TGTGCCAGCTCACCTCAGGGGGAGGTAGAGACCCAGTACTTC.

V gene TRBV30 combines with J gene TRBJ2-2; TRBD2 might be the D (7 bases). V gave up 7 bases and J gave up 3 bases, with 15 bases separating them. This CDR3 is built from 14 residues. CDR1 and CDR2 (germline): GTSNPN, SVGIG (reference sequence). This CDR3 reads CASGEGGDTGELFF. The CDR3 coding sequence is TGTGCCTCTGGAGAGGGGGGGGACACCGGGGAGCTGTTTTTT.

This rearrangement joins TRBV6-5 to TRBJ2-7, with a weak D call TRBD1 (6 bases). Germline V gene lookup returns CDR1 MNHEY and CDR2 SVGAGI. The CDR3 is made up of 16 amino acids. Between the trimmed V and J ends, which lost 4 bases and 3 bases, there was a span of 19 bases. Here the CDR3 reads CASSLPVDSYYYEQYF. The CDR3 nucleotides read TGTGCCAGCAGTTTGCCCGTGGACAGTTACTACTACGAGCAGTACTTC.

Here the CDR3 DNA reads TGTGCCTGGAGGGACAGAACCGTTAGCGGCGAGCAGTACTTC. It codes for CAWRDRTVSGEQYF. The chain has TRBV30 and TRBJ2-7; tentatively, D is TRBD1 or TRBD2 (6 bases each). Germline values: CDR1 GTSNPN, CDR2 SVGIG (reference sequence). With 3 bases removed from V and 6 bases from J, the gap between germline ends came to 18 bases. The CDR3 consists of 14 residues.

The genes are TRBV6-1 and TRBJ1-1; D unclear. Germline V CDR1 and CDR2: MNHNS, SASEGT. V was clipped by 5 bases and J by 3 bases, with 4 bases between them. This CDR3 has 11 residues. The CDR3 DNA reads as TGTGCCAGCAGTTACCACACTGAAGCTTTCTTT. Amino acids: CASSYHTEAFF.